Below are 27 T cell receptor beta chains sequenced from a single sample in a study of cytomegalovirus exposure and HLA in healthy donors. PCR employed 60 Vbeta and 13 Jbeta primers. Sequenced by immunoSEQ multiplex PCR; TCRdb stores in-frame clones only, minus some. The sample has about 180,000 clones; approximately 80% are singletons. What was sequenced was PBMCs. The receptors were gathered from a man aged 55 to 70 in good health and CMV-seronegative.

In its sample, this clone ranks as medium-sized. The chain has TRBV27 and TRBJ2-1; TRBD1 aligns across 7 bases. Germline CDR1 is MNHEY and CDR2 is SMNVEV (reference sequence). The V segment lost 8 bases and the J segment 7 bases; nucleotides outside the gene matches: 11. The CDR3 runs to 14 residues. The CDR3, as DNA: TGTGCCAGCCAACGACCAGGGGGTGGGAATGAGCAGTTCTTC. This encodes CASQRPGGGNEQFF.

CDR3 sequence reads: CASSVGGQQSYEQYF. CDR3 DNA sequence: TGTGCCAGCAGCGTCGGCGGGCAGCAGTCCTACGAGCAGTACTTC. The chain combines TRBV9 with TRBJ2-5; D perhaps matches TRBD2 (5 bases). TRBJ2-7 explains the end of the DNA better; the J call may be wrong. CDR1 is SGDLS and CDR2 is YYNGEE in the germline V gene. CDR3 length: 15 amino acids.

This clone was picked up a small number of times. The chain joins TRBV4-1 to TRBJ2-2, with 7 bases fitting TRBD1. Germline CDR1 and CDR2: MGHRA and YSYEKL. The CDR3 has 19 amino acids. V shed 8 bases and J 0 bases; nucleotides not matched to a gene: 18. Here the CDR3 DNA reads TGCGCCAGCTTCCAATTCGCCTCAACCGGGACAGCGAACACCGGGGAGCTGTTTTTT. Protein sequence: CASFQFASTGTANTGELFF.

V and J are TRBV7-7 and TRBJ2-1, with 11 bases matching TRBD1. The CDR3 loop spans 16 amino acids. V lost 1 base, J lost 8 bases, and 7 bases stayed unmatched. Germline lookup yields CDR1 SSHAT and CDR2 FNYEAQ (reference sequence). CDR3 in DNA: TGTGCCAGCAGCTTAGGCGGACAGGGGGCGACGGATGAGCAGTTCTTC. Residues: CASSLGGQGATDEQFF.

This clone turned up a few times. The chain combines TRBV19 with TRBJ2-1, with 8 bases fitting TRBD2. With 6 bases clipped from V and 0 bases from J, the junction kept 4 bases outside the gene matches. CDR1 and CDR2 from the germline V gene are LNHDA and SQIVND (reference sequence). The CDR3 extends over 15 amino acids. Here the CDR3 DNA reads TGTGCCAGTAGAACGGCGGGAGGCTCCTACAATGAGCAGTTCTTC. Amino acid sequence: CASRTAGGSYNEQFF.

The rearrangement uses TRBV29-1 and TRBJ1-1; 10 bases map to TRBD1. CDR3 size: 15 residues. Germline CDR1 reads SQVTM; CDR2 reads ANQGSEA. J lost 0 bases, V lost 3 bases, and 4 bases had no gene match. CDR3 nucleotide sequence: TGCAGCGTTGATTGGGGACAGGGGATGAACACTGAAGCTTTCTTT. As protein: CSVDWGQGMNTEAFF.

This chain joins TRBV9 and TRBJ2-3, with a weak D call TRBD2 (6 bases). The germline V gene has CDR1 SGDLS and CDR2 YYNGEE. CDR3 length: 16 amino acids. The germline V and J ends were trimmed by 4 bases and 6 bases, with 21 bases remaining between them. Here the CDR3 DNA reads TGTGCCAGCAGCAAGCCGGGCGAGGCTCGGGGGGATACGCAGTATTTT. As protein: CASSKPGEARGDTQYF.

This clone was counted a few times. The rearrangement uses TRBV6-4 and TRBJ2-1; 8 bases match TRBD2. This CDR3 is 15 amino acids long. V shed 3 bases and J 3 bases; nucleotides not matched to a gene: 4. Per the germline V gene, CDR1 is MRHNA and CDR2 is SNTAGT. CDR3 DNA sequence: TGTGCCAGCAGTGATAGCGGGACTGGCTACAATGAGCAGTTCTTC. It is translated as CASSDSGTGYNEQFF.

The chain is built from TRBV9 and TRBJ2-5; the D gene is possibly TRBD2 (6 bases). Germline V gene lookup returns CDR1 SGDLS and CDR2 YYNGEE. This CDR3 spans 15 amino acids. V was trimmed by 3 bases and J by 7 bases, leaving 19 bases between them. The CDR3 region is CASSASGGSSGTQYF. DNA for the CDR3: TGTGCCAGCAGCGCCTCCGGGGGTTCGTCAGGGACCCAGTACTTC.

The V gene is TRBV5-5, the J gene TRBJ2-7, with 7 bases lining up with TRBD1. Germline V CDR1 and CDR2: SGHKS, YYEKEE (reference sequence). The CDR3 runs to 14 residues. Trimming at V came to 3 bases and at J to 0 bases, leaving 3 bases not matched to a gene. CDR3 residues: CASSSQGSSYEQYF. CDR3 coding DNA: TGTGCCAGCAGCTCACAGGGGAGCTCCTACGAGCAGTACTTC. Using reference TRBV5-5 and TRBJ2-7 for the parts outside the CDR3, the full variable domain is DAGVTQSPTHLIKTRGQQVTLRCSPISGHKSVSWYQQVLGQGPQFIFQYYEKEERGRGNFPDRFSARQFPNYSSELNVNALLLGDSALYLCASSSQGSSYEQYFGPGTRLTVT.

This clone was detected a few times. The J gene is TRBJ2-3, the V gene TRBV10-3, with D possibly being TRBD2 (5 bases). The CDR3 spans 15 residues. V lost 10 bases to trimming and J lost 0 bases, with 17 bases between them. Germline assignment: CDR1 ENHRY and CDR2 SYGVKD. This CDR3 reads CATFQSGASTDTQYF. CDR3 sequence (DNA): TGTGCCACCTTTCAGAGCGGTGCTAGCACAGATACGCAGTATTTT.

This clone was seen once. This chain connects TRBV10-3 to TRBJ1-2; maybe TRBD1 (6 bases). CDR1 and CDR2 (germline): ENHRY, SYGVKD. V lost 3 bases, J lost 9 bases, and 17 bases lay in between. This CDR3 contains 14 residues. CDR3 in DNA: TGTGCCATCAGTGACCATACGGATGGACAGAGCTACACCTTC. Its protein is CAISDHTDGQSYTF.

The chain carries TRBV2 and TRBJ2-5, with 8 bases that match TRBD2. Germline V lookup: CDR1 SNHLY, CDR2 FYNNEI. The CDR3 totals 16 residues. V shed 5 bases and J 5 bases; nucleotides not matched to a gene: 13. CDR3 loop: CASSQNLGLEDETQYF. Written as DNA, the CDR3 is TGTGCCAGCAGTCAAAACCTGGGACTAGAGGATGAGACCCAGTACTTC.

This chain links TRBV7-9 with TRBJ1-1, with 8 bases fitting TRBD1. CDR1 is SEHNR and CDR2 is FQNEAQ in the germline V gene (reference sequence). V lost 0 bases, J lost 2 bases, and 5 bases stayed unmatched. CDR3 length equals 16 residues. CDR3 sequence: CASSLAWTGTNTEAFF. The CDR3 nucleotides read TGTGCCAGCAGCTTAGCCTGGACAGGGACCAACACTGAAGCTTTCTTT. The full variable domain, in which reference TRBV7-9 and TRBJ1-1 provide the parts outside the CDR3, is DTGVSQNPRHKITKRGQNVTFRCDPISEHNRLYWYRQTLGQGPEFLTYFQNEAQLEKSRLLSDRFSAERPKGSFSTLEIQRTEQGDSAMYLCASSLAWTGTNTEAFFGQGTRLTVV.

The V gene is TRBV5-1, the J gene TRBJ2-2; D is perhaps TRBD2 (7 bases). The CDR3 is 14 amino acids. V lost 1 base, J lost 8 bases, and 12 bases lay in between. CDR1 SGHRS and CDR2 YFSETQ come from the germline V gene. The CDR3 protein is CASSLTGGDGELFF. The CDR3 DNA is TGCGCCAGCAGCTTGACGGGGGGCGATGGGGAGCTGTTTTTT.

The chain links TRBV14 to TRBJ2-7; 15 nucleotides match TRBD2. The CDR3 loop spans 17 amino acids. Trimming removed 4 bases from V and 6 bases from J; junction bases left unmatched: 10. Per the germline V gene, CDR1 is SGHDN and CDR2 is FVKESK. The CDR3 loop is CASSLEGLAGGGSEQYF. In DNA, the CDR3 is TGTGCCAGCAGCCTAGAGGGACTAGCGGGAGGAGGTAGCGAGCAGTACTTC.

This clone was recorded a few times. The chain carries TRBV6-5 and TRBJ2-7; D remains unclear. V was pared by 6 bases and J by 4 bases, with 10 bases between. The germline CDR1 and CDR2 sequences are MNHEY and SVGAGI. This CDR3 comprises 12 residues. The CDR3 protein is CASSRDTYEQYF. CDR3 nucleotides: TGTGCCAGCAGCAGAGACACGTACGAGCAGTACTTC.

This clone has a single count. The chain has TRBV23-1 and TRBJ1-5, with 8 bases fitting TRBD1. TRBV23-1 is an ORF, with its function uncertain. Trimming removed 2 bases from V and 4 bases from J; junction bases left unmatched: 10. This CDR3 is 17 amino acids long. The CDR3 sequence: CASSQQGTDRENQPQHF. The DNA of the CDR3 is TGCGCCAGCAGTCAACAGGGTACGGACAGGGAAAATCAGCCCCAGCATTTT.

The chain uses TRBV15 and TRBJ2-3; TRBD2 matches at 7 bases. This CDR3 is 17 amino acids long. From germline, CDR1 is LNHNV and CDR2 YYDKDF (reference sequence). The junction had 7 bases not matched to a gene; V was cut back by 0 bases and J by 1 base. In DNA, the CDR3 is TGTGCCACCAGCAGAGATCCGCCGGGGGGACGCACAGATACGCAGTATTTT. Translated: CATSRDPPGGRTDTQYF. The full variable domain, rest sourced from reference TRBV15 and TRBJ2-3, is DAMVIQNPRYQVTQFGKPVTLSCSQTLNHNVMYWYQQKSSQAPKLLFHYYDKDFNNEADTPDNFQSRRPNTSFCFLDIRSPGLGDTAMYLCATSRDPPGGRTDTQYFGPGTRLTVL.

The genes are TRBV9 and TRBJ2-5; TRBD1 might be the D (5 bases). The germline V gene has CDR1 SGDLS and CDR2 YYNGEE. Trimming shortened V by 4 bases and J by 6 bases, and 13 bases separated the two germline ends. The CDR3 runs to 13 residues. The CDR3 sequence is CASSPPGPKTQYF. DNA for the CDR3: TGTGCCAGCAGCCCTCCAGGGCCAAAGACCCAGTACTTC. Filled out from reference TRBV9 and TRBJ2-5, the complete variable domain reads DSGVTQTPKHLITATGQRVTLRCSPRSGDLSVYWYQQSLDQGLQFLIQYYNGEERAKGNILERFSAQQFPDLHSELNLSSLELGDSALYFCASSPPGPKTQYFGPGTRLLVL.

This chain connects TRBV5-6 to TRBJ2-1; 7 bases are a match to TRBD1. Germline CDR1 SGHDT, CDR2 YYEEEE. The V and J ends lost 3 bases and 7 bases, in that order; junction bases with no gene match: 4. The CDR3 runs 13 residues. CDR3 region: CASSWTGGNEQFF. Here the CDR3 DNA reads TGTGCCAGCAGCTGGACAGGCGGGAATGAGCAGTTCTTC.

This clone was detected once. V is TRBV30 and J is TRBJ2-3; 8 bases line up with TRBD2. This CDR3 spans 14 amino acids. V lost 3 bases and J lost 2; bases outside the gene matches: 4. Germline lookup yields CDR1 GTSNPN and CDR2 SVGIG (reference sequence). CDR3 nucleotide sequence: TGTGCCTGGAGGTTTAGCGGGACCACAGATACGCAGTATTTT. Translation gives CAWRFSGTTDTQYF.

The V and J genes are TRBV27 and TRBJ2-3, with D tentatively TRBD2 (6 bases). The CDR3 is made up of 13 amino acids. The ends were cut back, 5 bases at V and 5 bases at J, with 11 bases in the middle. Germline CDR1 reads MNHEY; CDR2 reads SMNVEV (reference sequence). The CDR3 protein is CASSAGQQDTQYF. As DNA, the CDR3 is TGTGCCAGCAGTGCGGGGCAGCAAGATACGCAGTATTTT.

As concerns this clone: Other DNA variants within this sample encode the same CDR3. The chain has TRBV19 and TRBJ2-7, with 7 bases that match TRBD1. Per germline, CDR1 LNHDA and CDR2 SQIVND (reference sequence). Trimming removed 8 bases from V and 0 bases from J; junction bases left unmatched: 7. The length of the CDR3 is 14 residues. Written as DNA, the CDR3 is TGTGCCAGTTCCGGACAGGCGAGCTCCTACGAGCAGTACTTC. It encodes CASSGQASSYEQYF. Full variable domain (rest looked up from reference TRBV19 and TRBJ2-7): DGGITQSPKYLFRKEGQNVTLSCEQNLNHDAMYWYRQDPGQGLRLIYYSQIVNDFQKGDIAEGYSVSREKKESFPLTVTSAQKNPTAFYLCASSGQASSYEQYFGPGTRLTVT.

This clone has a handful of counts. The V and J genes are TRBV12-5 and TRBJ2-5; D is ambiguous. The germline V gene encodes CDR1 LGHNT and CDR2 FRNRAP. This CDR3 has 13 residues. Trimming shortened V by 1 base and J by 2 bases, and 5 bases separated the two germline ends. CDR3 coding DNA: TGTGCTAGTGGTTTGGGCAGTCAAGAGACCCAGTACTTC. This translates into CASGLGSQETQYF.

J is TRBJ2-5 and V is TRBV7-8, with 9 bases that match TRBD1. Germline V gene data show CDR1 as SGHVS and CDR2 as FQNEAQ. There are 15 residues in the CDR3. Unmatched junction bases numbered 6, after V lost 2 bases and J lost 5 bases. CDR3 DNA: TGTGCCAGCAGCTTATGGGGACAGGGAGGGGAGACCCAGTACTTC. It translates to CASSLWGQGGETQYF. Full variable domain (missing parts from reference TRBV7-8 and TRBJ2-5): GAGVSQSPRYKVAKRGQDVALRCDPISGHVSLFWYQQALGQGPEFLTYFQNEAQLDKSGLPSDRFFAERPEGSVSTLKIQRTQQEDSAVYLCASSLWGQGGETQYFGPGTRLLVL.

This clone was counted only a few times. The chain employs TRBV5-6 and TRBJ1-1, with D unclear. Trimming stripped 0 bases from V and 1 base from J, with 7 bases between. Per germline, CDR1 SGHDT and CDR2 YYEEEE. CDR3 length: 14 amino acids. For the CDR3, the DNA is TGTGCCAGCAGCTTGGTCTTTAGGAACACTGAAGCTTTCTTT. Protein: CASSLVFRNTEAFF.